These 25 T cell receptor beta chains were sequenced from one sample in a study of blood T cell repertoires in COVID-19. Assay: immunoSEQ multiplex PCR; the TCRdb copy retains only in-frame clones and omits some. The data contain around 240,000 clones, approximately 85% of them seen just once; the ten biggest clones take up around 2%. The specimen was PBMCs or T cells enriched from blood (not recorded which). The origin of the receptors is a woman between 50 and 59 years old who had recovered from COVID-19.

The CDR3: CASSPPGQGGNTIYF. In DNA, the CDR3 is TGTGCCAGCAGCCCTCCGGGACAGGGAGGAAACACCATATATTTT. The chain carries TRBV9 and TRBJ1-3, with 9 bases matching TRBD1. CDR1 and CDR2 (germline): SGDLS, YYNGEE. With V trimmed by 4 bases and J by 4 bases, 6 bases remained unmatched. The length of the CDR3 is 15 residues.

V gene TRBV9 combines with J gene TRBJ2-3; D perhaps matches TRBD1 (6 bases). Per germline, CDR1 SGDLS and CDR2 YYNGEE. The CDR3 is 14 amino acids. Trimming took 4 bases from V and 1 from J, leaving 10 bases between them. CDR3 sequence reads: CASSPRQGTDTQYF. The CDR3, as DNA: TGTGCCAGCAGCCCCCGACAGGGCACAGATACGCAGTATTTT. Filled out from reference TRBV9 and TRBJ2-3, the complete variable domain reads DSGVTQTPKHLITATGQRVTLRCSPRSGDLSVYWYQQSLDQGLQFLIQYYNGEERAKGNILERFSAQQFPDLHSELNLSSLELGDSALYFCASSPRQGTDTQYFGPGTRLTVL.

This rearrangement joins TRBV5-6 to TRBJ2-7; D possibly corresponds to TRBD1 (5 bases). Trimming removed 4 bases from V and 3 bases from J, with 8 bases in between. The CDR3 has 12 amino acids. Germline-derived CDR1 and CDR2 are SGHDT and YYEEEE. This CDR3 reads CASSRQNYEQYF. CDR3 in DNA: TGTGCCAGCAGCCGACAGAACTACGAGCAGTACTTC.

The genes are TRBV20-1 and TRBJ1-1; no clear D. CDR1 and CDR2 from the germline V gene are DFQATT and SNEGSKA (reference sequence). CDR3 length equals 11 residues. CDR3: CRQHDNTEAFF. Here the CDR3 DNA reads TGCAGACAGCATGATAACACTGAAGCTTTCTTT.

The V gene is TRBV27, the J gene TRBJ2-1; D gene uncertain. The length of the CDR3 is 13 residues. The germline CDR1 and CDR2 sequences are MNHEY and SMNVEV (reference sequence). Trimming took off 7 bases at V and 1 base at J, with 8 bases between the two ends. The CDR3 DNA reads as TGTGCCAGCACGTCCGGTTCCTACAATGAGCAGTTCTTC. As protein: CASTSGSYNEQFF.

The chain combines TRBV11-2 with TRBJ1-6, with D uncertain. CDR1 and CDR2 (germline): SGHAT, FQNNGV. This CDR3 has 16 amino acids. Between the trimmed V and J ends, which lost 3 bases and 5 bases, there was a span of 14 bases. CDR3 bases: TGTGCCAGCAGCTTTATCGGGATGGAGCATAATTCACCCCTCCACTTT. Translation: CASSFIGMEHNSPLHF.

The chain links TRBV5-4 to TRBJ1-1, with 9 nucleotides matching TRBD1. The CDR3 is made up of 15 amino acids. J was trimmed by 5 bases and V by 6 bases; bases with no gene match: 11. CDR1 is SGHNT and CDR2 is YYREEE in the germline V gene (reference sequence). This chain's CDR3 is CASKLPGQGWTEAFF. The CDR3 coding sequence is TGTGCCAGCAAGCTGCCGGGACAGGGATGGACTGAAGCTTTCTTT.

The genes are TRBV7-9 and TRBJ2-1; 10 bases line up with TRBD2. This CDR3 has 14 amino acids. Germline assignment: CDR1 SEHNR and CDR2 FQNEAQ (reference sequence). V gave up 4 bases and J gave up 6 bases; unmatched junction bases: 3. CDR3 loop: CASSWASGSNEQFF. The CDR3 DNA follows: TGTGCCAGCAGCTGGGCTAGCGGGAGCAATGAGCAGTTCTTC.

In its sample, this clone was seen a few times. This chain links TRBV15 with TRBJ2-5, with TRBD1 identical over 8 bases. With V trimmed by 1 base and J by 4 bases, 2 bases remained unmatched. From germline, CDR1 is LNHNV and CDR2 YYDKDF (reference sequence). The CDR3 consists of 14 residues. The CDR3 is CATSRAGTGETQYF. In DNA form, the CDR3 reads TGTGCCACCAGCAGAGCCGGGACAGGAGAGACCCAGTACTTC.

The rearrangement uses TRBV29-1 and TRBJ2-2, with 9 bases aligning to TRBD2. Trimming cost V 5 bases and J 1 base; bases outside gene matches: 5. This CDR3 spans 15 amino acids. Looked up from germline, CDR1 is SQVTM and CDR2 is ANQGSEA. Written as DNA, the CDR3 is TGCAGCGTTCATGATAGCGGGAGGAACACCGGGGAGCTGTTTTTT. Protein: CSVHDSGRNTGELFF.

Concerning this clone itself: The identical CDR3 is also encoded by other nucleotide sequences in the sample. The chain is built from TRBV5-1 and TRBJ2-5; D remains unclear. Trimming took 0 bases from V and 2 from J, leaving 8 bases between them. Germline-derived CDR1 and CDR2 are SGHRS and YFSETQ. This CDR3 region has 14 residues. In DNA form, the CDR3 reads TGCGCCAGCAGCTTGGGAGGTGGTCAAGAGACCCAGTACTTC. Translating gives CASSLGGGQETQYF.

This clone was seen a handful of times. The V gene is TRBV5-1, the J gene TRBJ2-1; 9 nucleotides agree with TRBD1. V gave up 0 bases and J gave up 5 bases; unmatched junction bases: 3. The germline gives CDR1 SGHRS, CDR2 YFSETQ. The CDR3 is 15 amino acids. The CDR3 region is CASSLEGTGHNEQFF. The CDR3 bases are TGCGCCAGCAGCTTGGAAGGGACAGGGCACAATGAGCAGTTCTTC.

This clone was detected a few times. The J gene is TRBJ1-2, the V gene TRBV24-1; D unresolved. Germline assignment: CDR1 KGHDR and CDR2 SFDVKD. V lost 1 base, J lost 8 bases, and 4 bases lay in between. There are 11 residues in the CDR3. CDR3 region: CATSDFGGYTF. The CDR3 DNA sequence: TGTGCCACCAGTGATTTTGGCGGCTACACCTTC.

On this clone itself: The sample has other DNA sequences that encode this CDR3 too. V usage is TRBV18 and J usage is TRBJ1-1, with 10 bases aligning to TRBD1. CDR3 length equals 12 residues. The germline CDR1 and CDR2 sequences are KGHSH and LQKENI. The V and J ends lost 3 bases and 10 bases, in that order; junction bases with no gene match: 2. The CDR3 loop reads CASSPGDRGAFF. The CDR3 DNA reads TGTGCCAGCTCACCCGGGGACAGGGGAGCTTTCTTT.

The table lists this clone with a count of one. The rearrangement uses TRBV27 and TRBJ1-2; D remains ambiguous. The V end lost 2 bases, the J end lost 8 bases, and 15 bases lay between the germline ends. The CDR3 spans 14 residues. Germline V lookup: CDR1 MNHEY, CDR2 SMNVEV (reference sequence). CDR3 in amino acids: CASSLNKGSGGYTF. The CDR3 DNA follows: TGTGCCAGCAGTTTAAACAAGGGTTCGGGAGGCTACACCTTC.

V gene TRBV5-3 combines with J gene TRBJ2-1, with TRBD2 as a possible D gene (6 bases). TRBV5-3 is noted as an ORF with a role that remains uncertain. The V gene lost 2 bases and the J gene lost 0 bases, with 21 bases spanning the gap. The CDR3 is 19 residues long. CDR3 DNA: TGTGCCAGAAGCTTCTCCGGGACTCCTAAGAAGAGCTCCTACAATGAGCAGTTCTTC. As protein: CARSFSGTPKKSSYNEQFF.

The rearrangement uses TRBV5-4 and TRBJ2-1, with no clear D. Germline CDR1 and CDR2: SGHNT and YYREEE (reference sequence). Trimming pared 1 base from V and 9 bases from J, leaving 5 bases between. CDR3 length: 11 residues. This CDR3 is CASSLSLEQFF. CDR3 sequence (DNA): TGTGCCAGCAGCTTGTCTCTTGAGCAGTTCTTC.

The V and J genes are TRBV3-1 (or the pseudogene TRBV3-2) and TRBJ2-1; possible D gene TRBD2, 7 bases. The ends were cut back, 4 bases at V and 0 bases at J, with 10 bases in the middle. This CDR3 contains 15 residues. Germline assignment: CDR1 LGHDT and CDR2 YNNKEL (reference sequence). CDR3 loop: CASSPRGPSYNEQFF. The CDR3 nucleotides are TGTGCCAGCAGCCCGCGGGGGCCCTCCTACAATGAGCAGTTCTTC.

This clone was picked up a small number of times. J is TRBJ1-1 and V is TRBV20-1, with D hard to call. The CDR3 sequence is 11 residues long. Germline V gene lookup returns CDR1 DFQATT and CDR2 SNEGSKA (reference sequence). V was clipped by 2 bases and J by 7 bases, with 8 bases between them. In DNA form, the CDR3 reads TGCAGTGCTAGATCCTTAGATGAAGCTTTCTTT. This gives the protein CSARSLDEAFF.

This chain uses TRBV7-2 with TRBJ2-7; TRBD2 is a possible D gene (6 bases). Germline assignment: CDR1 SGHTA and CDR2 FQGNSA. This CDR3 has 15 amino acids. V was clipped by 5 bases and J by 1 base, with 15 bases between them. As DNA, the CDR3 is TGTGCCAGCAGCCGTGGGGGGACGGAATCCTACGAGCAGTACTTC. Residues: CASSRGGTESYEQYF.

This sequence joins TRBV4-1 and TRBJ1-2; unclear D gene. Germline-derived CDR1 and CDR2 are MGHRA and YSYEKL. Trimming left V 3 bases short and J 3 bases short, with 17 bases between. The CDR3 spans 16 residues. The CDR3 nucleotides are TGCGCCAGCAGCCAGGTTCCACAGATTCCCTACTATGGCTACACCTTC. Its protein product is CASSQVPQIPYYGYTF.

The gene calls are TRBV5-1 and TRBJ1-1; 11 nucleotides match TRBD1. The V gene end was trimmed by 6 bases and the J gene end by 6 bases; junction bases not matched to a gene: 4. Germline CDR1 and CDR2: SGHRS and YFSETQ. This CDR3 contains 13 residues. The CDR3: CASTGQGAAEAFF. The CDR3 DNA reads as TGCGCCAGCACTGGACAGGGGGCCGCTGAAGCTTTCTTT. Using reference TRBV5-1 and TRBJ1-1 for the parts outside the CDR3, the full variable domain is KAGVTQTPRYLIKTRGQQVTLSCSPISGHRSVSWYQQTPGQGLQFLFEYFSETQRNKGNFPGRFSGRQFSNSRSEMNVSTLELGDSALYLCASTGQGAAEAFFGQGTRLTVV.

This sequence joins TRBV3-1 (or the pseudogene TRBV3-2) and TRBJ1-6; TRBD1 matches 10 bases. CDR3 length equals 16 residues. Germline V CDR1 and CDR2: LGHDT, YNNKEL (reference sequence). Germline trimming cut 3 bases from V and 7 bases from J; bases unmatched to any gene: 6. CDR3 sequence reads: CASSHRTGGLNSPLHF. Written as DNA, the CDR3 is TGTGCCAGCAGCCATCGGACAGGGGGTTTAAATTCACCCCTCCACTTT.

This sequence joins TRBV28 and TRBJ1-1; 9 positions agree with TRBD1. The germline V gene encodes CDR1 MDHEN and CDR2 SYDVKM. The J segment lost 3 bases and the V segment lost 5 bases, leaving 4 bases of the junction unmatched. CDR3 size: 14 residues. The CDR3 spells CASSQTGGDTEAFF. The CDR3 DNA is TGTGCCAGCAGTCAGACAGGGGGGGACACTGAAGCTTTCTTT. The full variable domain, completed using reference TRBV28 and TRBJ1-1, is DVKVTQSSRYLVKRTGEKVFLECVQDMDHENMFWYRQDPGLGLRLIYFSYDVKMKEKGDIPEGYSVSREKKERFSLILESASTNQTSMYLCASSQTGGDTEAFFGQGTRLTVV.

J is TRBJ1-5 and V is TRBV7-9; TRBD1 aligns across 9 bases. The CDR3 is 15 amino acids. V shed 5 bases, J shed 6 bases, and the junction held 8 bases outside the gene matches. Per the germline V gene, CDR1 is SEHNR and CDR2 is FQNEAQ (reference sequence). The CDR3, as DNA: TGTGCCAGCAGCCCGACAGGGGGAGTAGGTCAGCCCCAGCATTTT. It translates to CASSPTGGVGQPQHF.